This is a list of T cell receptor beta chains from one sample in a study of PD-1 blockade in classical Hodgkin lymphoma. Profiling relied on immunoSEQ multiplex PCR, and the TCRdb table lists in-frame clones only, not all of them. The sample shows fewer than 100,000 clones, around nine tenths of them seen only once. Source: peripheral blood mononuclear cells (PBMCs), taken at baseline. The receptors stem from a human donor with classical Hodgkin lymphoma. CDR3s include the opening cysteine and the closing phenylalanine or tryptophan. D genes are given only for firm matches. Clone size appears in some rows only: once, few, many, or a class for an expanded clone.

size: .; J: TRBJ2-7; V: TRBV5-6; D: .; CDR3: CASSLLAAPYEQYF; DNA: TGTGCCAGCAGCTTGTTGGCGGCACCCTACGAGCAGTACTTC
size: .; J: TRBJ2-3; V: TRBV7-2; D: TRBD2; CDR3: CASSLVLLLAVGSTDTQYF; DNA: TGTGCCAGCAGCTTAGTTCTGTTACTAGCGGTGGGTAGCACAGATACGCAGTATTTT
size: .; J: TRBJ1-5; V: TRBV7-9; D: .; CDR3: CASSLGTDNQPQHF; DNA: TGTGCCAGCAGCCTAGGGACGGACAATCAGCCCCAGCATTTT
size: .; J: TRBJ2-5; V: TRBV15; D: TRBD2; CDR3: CATSRDGLAGGPLSETQYF; DNA: TGTGCCACCAGCAGAGATGGCCTTGCGGGAGGGCCGCTTTCGGAGACCCAGTACTTC
size: .; J: TRBJ2-7; V: TRBV11-2; D: TRBD1; CDR3: CASSSHPPTGGAQGEQYF; DNA: TGTGCCAGCAGCTCGCACCCTCCGACAGGGGGCGCTCAGGGAGAGCAGTACTTC
size: .; J: TRBJ1-5; V: TRBV2; D: .; CDR3: CASSEYRVEQPQHF; DNA: TGTGCCAGCAGTGAGTACAGGGTGGAACAGCCCCAGCATTTT
size: once; J: TRBJ2-3; V: TRBV29-1; D: .; CDR3: CSVGHTSTDTQYF; DNA: TGCAGCGTTGGACACACTAGCACAGATACGCAGTATTTT
size: .; J: TRBJ1-2; V: TRBV19; D: .; CDR3: CASSSVGIANYGYTF; DNA: TGTGCCAGTAGTTCCGTCGGGATAGCTAACTATGGCTACACCTTC
size: .; J: TRBJ2-5; V: TRBV5-1; D: .; CDR3: CASTAPGVQETQYF; DNA: TGCGCCAGTACCGCTCCGGGAGTCCAAGAGACCCAGTACTTC
size: .; J: TRBJ2-7; V: TRBV7-9; D: .; CDR3: CASSSAPGTKRQYF; DNA: TGTGCCAGCAGCTCTGCCCCCGGGACAAAAAGGCAGTACTTC
size: .; J: TRBJ1-2; V: TRBV18; D: TRBD1; CDR3: CASSPYQSRDRGGNYGYTF; DNA: TGTGCCAGCTCACCATATCAGTCCCGGGACAGGGGCGGTAACTATGGCTACACCTTC
size: .; J: TRBJ2-1; V: TRBV4-3; D: .; CDR3: CASSQEYNEQFF; DNA: TGCGCCAGCAGCCAAGAGTATAATGAGCAGTTCTTC
size: .; J: TRBJ2-1; V: TRBV6-4; D: .; CDR3: CASNGHRAEYNEQFF; DNA: TGTGCCAGCAACGGCCACCGGGCCGAATACAATGAGCAGTTCTTC
size: .; J: TRBJ2-2; V: TRBV11-2; D: .; CDR3: CASSLEGTGELFF; DNA: TGTGCCAGCAGCTTAGAAGGAACCGGGGAGCTGTTTTTT
size: .; J: TRBJ1-2; V: TRBV19; D: .; CDR3: CATHPNSHYGYTF; DNA: TGTGCCACCCACCCCAACTCCCACTATGGCTACACCTTC
size: .; J: TRBJ2-7; V: TRBV5-4; D: .; CDR3: CASSSTSTNYYEQYF; DNA: TGTGCCAGCAGCTCAACTAGCACTAATTACTACGAGCAGTACTTC
size: .; J: TRBJ2-7; V: TRBV21-1; D: .; CDR3: CASSKLGRPYEQYF; DNA: TGTGCCAGCAGCAAACTCGGGAGGCCCTACGAGCAGTACTTC
size: .; J: TRBJ2-3; V: TRBV5-6; D: .; CDR3: CASSLDGRQGADTQYF; DNA: TGTGCCAGCAGCTTGGATGGGCGCCAGGGAGCAGATACGCAGTATTTT
size: .; J: TRBJ2-1; V: TRBV11-2; D: .; CDR3: CASSLERVEYNEQFF; DNA: TGTGCCAGCAGCTTAGAGCGGGTTGAGTACAATGAGCAGTTCTTC
size: .; J: TRBJ1-3; V: TRBV5-6; D: .; CDR3: CASNFRGGNTIYF; DNA: TGTGCCAGCAACTTTCGAGGTGGAAACACCATATATTTT
size: .; J: TRBJ2-3; V: TRBV19; D: TRBD2; CDR3: CATGLAVLSDTQYF; DNA: TGTGCCACCGGACTAGCGGTTTTGTCCGATACGCAGTATTTT